A single TCR beta chain is shown here with its context. Its antigen is undetermined. This entry comes from a study of beta chain features in type 1 diabetes. Study-wide results and caveats: People with Type 1 diabetes carried modestly yet significantly shorter TCRB CDR3s in all four CD4+ subsets.

Sequencing targeted expressed TCRB transcripts, as all isolated RNA had been reverse transcribed. Measured with immunoSEQ multiplex PCR; TCRdb has only the in-frame clones, and not every one. Of around 650,000 clones in the sample, over 10% were seen once. Trimming cost V 2 bases and J 8 bases, with 13 bases left between them. Germline CDR1 reads LGHNA; CDR2 reads YSLEER. The CDR3 runs to 15 residues. The sequence derives from a young man with type 1 diabetes. The sample taken for sequencing was naive CD4+ T cells from blood. The chain has TRBV4-3 and TRBJ1-6; tentatively, D is TRBD1 (5 bases). The CDR3 sequence: CASSQQRQRDSPLHF. CDR3 DNA: TGCGCCAGCAGCCAACAGAGACAGAGGGATTCACCCCTCCACTTT.